This TCR beta chain was recorded in a study of CD8 T cells in ankylosing spondylitis. TCRdb processed the 5' RACE reads anew with MiXCR; each CDR3 protein has one entry. The sample shows approximately 100,000 distinct CDR3 sequences, 20% to 30% of them seen only once. V dropped 0 bases and J dropped 7 bases, with 13 bases sitting between them. Germline V CDR1 and CDR2: KGHSY, FQNENV. The CDR3 is made up of 15 amino acids. The table lists this clonotype with many counts. The chain joins TRBV16 to TRBJ1-5; D perhaps matches TRBD1 (6 bases). The TCR originated in a male donor with ankylosing spondylitis. The sample taken for sequencing was synovial fluid, either unsorted or a sorted T cell fraction (not recorded which). The CDR3 sequence: CASSQSIQGYQPQHF. The CDR3 DNA follows: TGTGCCAGCAGCCAATCGATACAGGGTTACCAGCCCCAGCATTTT.